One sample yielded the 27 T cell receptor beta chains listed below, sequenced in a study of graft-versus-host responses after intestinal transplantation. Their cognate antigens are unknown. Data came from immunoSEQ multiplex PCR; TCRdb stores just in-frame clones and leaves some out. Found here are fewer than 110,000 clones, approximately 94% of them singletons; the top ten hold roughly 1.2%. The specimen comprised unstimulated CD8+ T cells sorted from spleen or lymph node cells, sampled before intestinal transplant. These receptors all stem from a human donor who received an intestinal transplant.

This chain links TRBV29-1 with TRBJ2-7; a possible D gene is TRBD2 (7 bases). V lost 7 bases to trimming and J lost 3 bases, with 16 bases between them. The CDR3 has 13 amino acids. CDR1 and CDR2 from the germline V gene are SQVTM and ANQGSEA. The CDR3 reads CSARGGGGYEQYF. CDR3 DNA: TGCAGCGCCCGAGGGGGGGGCGGCTACGAGCAGTACTTC.

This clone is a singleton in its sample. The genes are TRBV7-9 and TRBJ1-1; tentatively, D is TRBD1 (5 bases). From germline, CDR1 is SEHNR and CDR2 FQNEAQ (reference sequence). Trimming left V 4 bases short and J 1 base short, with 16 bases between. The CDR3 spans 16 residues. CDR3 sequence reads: CASSSPPAGGNTEAFF. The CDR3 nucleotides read TGTGCCAGCAGCTCACCTCCCGCCGGGGGGAACACTGAAGCTTTCTTT.

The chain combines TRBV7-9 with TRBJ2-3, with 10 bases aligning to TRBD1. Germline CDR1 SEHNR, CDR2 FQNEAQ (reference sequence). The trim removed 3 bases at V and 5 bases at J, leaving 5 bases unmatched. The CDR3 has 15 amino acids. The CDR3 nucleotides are TGTGCCAGCAGCTTTCGGACAGGGGGTCGAGATACGCAGTATTTT. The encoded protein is CASSFRTGGRDTQYF. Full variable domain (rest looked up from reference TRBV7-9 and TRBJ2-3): DTGVSQNPRHKITKRGQNVTFRCDPISEHNRLYWYRQTLGQGPEFLTYFQNEAQLEKSRLLSDRFSAERPKGSFSTLEIQRTEQGDSAMYLCASSFRTGGRDTQYFGPGTRLTVL.

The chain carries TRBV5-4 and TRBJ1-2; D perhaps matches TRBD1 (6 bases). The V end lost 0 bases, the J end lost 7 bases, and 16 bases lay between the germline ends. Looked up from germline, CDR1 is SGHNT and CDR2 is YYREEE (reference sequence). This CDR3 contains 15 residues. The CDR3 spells CASSLGEAGEIGYTF. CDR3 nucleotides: TGTGCCAGCAGCTTGGGTGAAGCAGGGGAGATTGGCTACACCTTC.

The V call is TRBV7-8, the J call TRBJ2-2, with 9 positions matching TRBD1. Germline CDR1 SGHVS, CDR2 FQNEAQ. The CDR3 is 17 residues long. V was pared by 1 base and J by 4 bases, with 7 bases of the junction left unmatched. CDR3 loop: CASSLVTTGGFTGELFF. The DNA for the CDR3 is TGTGCCAGCAGCTTAGTTACGACAGGGGGATTCACCGGGGAGCTGTTTTTT. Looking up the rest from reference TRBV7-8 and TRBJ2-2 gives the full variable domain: GAGVSQSPRYKVAKRGQDVALRCDPISGHVSLFWYQQALGQGPEFLTYFQNEAQLDKSGLPSDRFFAERPEGSVSTLKIQRTQQEDSAVYLCASSLVTTGGFTGELFFGEGSRLTVL.

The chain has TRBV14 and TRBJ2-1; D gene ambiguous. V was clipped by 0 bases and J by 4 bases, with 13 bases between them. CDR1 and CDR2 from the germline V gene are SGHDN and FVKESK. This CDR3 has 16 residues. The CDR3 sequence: CASSQDQTTIYNEQFF. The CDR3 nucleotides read TGTGCCAGCAGCCAAGATCAAACTACGATATACAATGAGCAGTTCTTC.

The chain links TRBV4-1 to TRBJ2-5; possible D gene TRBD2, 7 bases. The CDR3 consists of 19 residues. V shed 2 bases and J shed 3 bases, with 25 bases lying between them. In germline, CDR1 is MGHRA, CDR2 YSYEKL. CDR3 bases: TGCGCCAGCAGCCAATCGTGGGGGGGCCTTAGTTGGGAGGAAGAGACCCAGTACTTC. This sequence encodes CASSQSWGGLSWEEETQYF.

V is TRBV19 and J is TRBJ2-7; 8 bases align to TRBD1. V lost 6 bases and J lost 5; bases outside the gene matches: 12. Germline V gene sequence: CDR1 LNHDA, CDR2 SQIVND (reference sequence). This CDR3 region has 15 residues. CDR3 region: CASRKGTGPGDEQYF. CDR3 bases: TGTGCCAGTAGAAAAGGGACAGGCCCTGGGGACGAGCAGTACTTC.

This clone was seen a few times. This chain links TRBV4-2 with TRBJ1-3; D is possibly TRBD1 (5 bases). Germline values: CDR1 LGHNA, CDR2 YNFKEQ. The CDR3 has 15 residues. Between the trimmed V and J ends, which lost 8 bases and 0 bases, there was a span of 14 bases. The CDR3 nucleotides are TGTGCCAGCCCCCGGGGGGTACTCTCTGGAAACACCATATATTTT. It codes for CASPRGVLSGNTIYF.

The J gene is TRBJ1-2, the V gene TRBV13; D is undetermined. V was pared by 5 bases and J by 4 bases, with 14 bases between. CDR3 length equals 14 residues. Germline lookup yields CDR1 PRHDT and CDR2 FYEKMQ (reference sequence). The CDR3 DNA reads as TGTGCCAGCAGCATTAGAGTAGCTACCTATGGCTACACCTTC. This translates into CASSIRVATYGYTF. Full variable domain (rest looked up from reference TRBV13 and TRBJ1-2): AAGVIQSPRHLIKEKRETATLKCYPIPRHDTVYWYQQGPGQDPQFLISFYEKMQSDKGSIPDRFSAQQFSDYHSELNMSSLELGDSALYFCASSIRVATYGYTFGSGTRLTVV.

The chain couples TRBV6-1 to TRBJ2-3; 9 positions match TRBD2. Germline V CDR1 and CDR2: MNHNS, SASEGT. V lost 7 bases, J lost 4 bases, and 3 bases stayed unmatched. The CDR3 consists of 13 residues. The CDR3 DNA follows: TGTGCCAGCACTAGCGGGGTCCCAGATACGCAGTATTTT. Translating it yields CASTSGVPDTQYF.

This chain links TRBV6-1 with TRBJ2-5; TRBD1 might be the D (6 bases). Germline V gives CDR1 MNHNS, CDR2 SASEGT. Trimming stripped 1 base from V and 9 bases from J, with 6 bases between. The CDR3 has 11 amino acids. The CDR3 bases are TGTGCCAGCAGTGAAGAGGGGGCCCAGTACTTC. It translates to CASSEEGAQYF.

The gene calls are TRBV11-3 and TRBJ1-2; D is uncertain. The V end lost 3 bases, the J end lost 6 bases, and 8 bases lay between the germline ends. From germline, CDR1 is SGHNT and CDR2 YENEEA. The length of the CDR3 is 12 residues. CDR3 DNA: TGTGCCAGCAGCTTGTACGGAAATGGCTACACCTTC. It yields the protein CASSLYGNGYTF.

In nucleotides, the CDR3 is TGTGCCAGCACCTGGGGACAGGGGAATCACGAGCAGTACTTC. Protein sequence: CASTWGQGNHEQYF. V is TRBV6-1 and J is TRBJ2-7, with TRBD1 identical over 10 bases. Germline-derived CDR1 and CDR2 are MNHNS and SASEGT. The V segment lost 7 bases and the J segment 5 bases; nucleotides outside the gene matches: 8. The CDR3 extends over 14 amino acids.

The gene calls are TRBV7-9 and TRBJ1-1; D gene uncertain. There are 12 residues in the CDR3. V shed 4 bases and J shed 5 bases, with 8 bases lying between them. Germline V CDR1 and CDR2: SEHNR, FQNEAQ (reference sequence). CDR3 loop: CASSSPRTEAFF. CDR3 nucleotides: TGTGCCAGCAGCTCGCCGAGGACTGAAGCTTTCTTT.

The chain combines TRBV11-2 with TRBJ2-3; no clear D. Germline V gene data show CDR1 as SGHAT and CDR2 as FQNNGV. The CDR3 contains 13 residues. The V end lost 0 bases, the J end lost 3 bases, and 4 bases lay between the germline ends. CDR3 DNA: TGTGCCAGCAGCTTAGACTTTACAGATACGCAGTATTTT. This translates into CASSLDFTDTQYF.

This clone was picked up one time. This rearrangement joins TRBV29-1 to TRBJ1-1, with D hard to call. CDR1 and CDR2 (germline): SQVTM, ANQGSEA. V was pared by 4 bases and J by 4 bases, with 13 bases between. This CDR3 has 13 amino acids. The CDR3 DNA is TGCAGCGTTGTATTTGTCTCGGGCACTGAAGCTTTCTTT. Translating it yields CSVVFVSGTEAFF.

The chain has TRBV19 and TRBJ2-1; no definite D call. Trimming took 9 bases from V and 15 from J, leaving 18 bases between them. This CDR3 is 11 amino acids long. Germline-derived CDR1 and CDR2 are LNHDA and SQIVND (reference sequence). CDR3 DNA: TGTGCCAGCAATAACGACGGACCTACGTTCTTC. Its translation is CASNNDGPTFF.

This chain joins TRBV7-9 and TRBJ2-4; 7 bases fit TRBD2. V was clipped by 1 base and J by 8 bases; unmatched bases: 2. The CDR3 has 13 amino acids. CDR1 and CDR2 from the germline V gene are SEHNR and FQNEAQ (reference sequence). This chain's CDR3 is CASSLVRGDIQYF. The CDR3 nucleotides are TGTGCCAGCAGCTTAGTTCGGGGGGACATTCAGTACTTC.

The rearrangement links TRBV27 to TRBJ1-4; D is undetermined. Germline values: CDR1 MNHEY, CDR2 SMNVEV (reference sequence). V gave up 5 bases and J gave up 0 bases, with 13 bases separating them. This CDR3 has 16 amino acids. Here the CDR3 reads CASSGEGGPTNEKLFF. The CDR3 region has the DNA TGTGCCAGCAGTGGGGAAGGTGGACCAACTAATGAAAAACTGTTTTTT. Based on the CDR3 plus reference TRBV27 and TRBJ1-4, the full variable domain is EAQVTQNPRYLITVTGKKLTVTCSQNMNHEYMSWYRQDPGLGLRQIYYSMNVEVTDKGDVPEGYKVSRKEKRNFPLILESPSPNQTSLYFCASSGEGGPTNEKLFFGSGTQLSVL.

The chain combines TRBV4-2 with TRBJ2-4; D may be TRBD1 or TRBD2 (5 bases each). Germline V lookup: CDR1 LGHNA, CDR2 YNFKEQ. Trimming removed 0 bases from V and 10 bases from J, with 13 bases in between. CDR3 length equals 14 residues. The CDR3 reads CASSQDIGTEIQYF. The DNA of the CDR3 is TGTGCCAGCAGCCAAGATATCGGGACGGAAATTCAGTACTTC.

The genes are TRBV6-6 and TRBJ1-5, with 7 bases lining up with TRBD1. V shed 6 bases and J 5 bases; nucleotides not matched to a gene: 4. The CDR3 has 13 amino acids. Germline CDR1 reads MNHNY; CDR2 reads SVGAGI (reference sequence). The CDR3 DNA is TGTGCCAGCAGCAGAGACAGGGATCAGCCCCAGCATTTT. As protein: CASSRDRDQPQHF.

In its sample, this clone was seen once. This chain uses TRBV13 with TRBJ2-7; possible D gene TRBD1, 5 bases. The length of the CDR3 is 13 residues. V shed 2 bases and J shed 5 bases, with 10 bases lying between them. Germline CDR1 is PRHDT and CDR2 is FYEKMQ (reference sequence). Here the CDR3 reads CASSLSGIHEQYF. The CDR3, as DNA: TGTGCCAGCAGCTTATCAGGGATTCACGAGCAGTACTTC.

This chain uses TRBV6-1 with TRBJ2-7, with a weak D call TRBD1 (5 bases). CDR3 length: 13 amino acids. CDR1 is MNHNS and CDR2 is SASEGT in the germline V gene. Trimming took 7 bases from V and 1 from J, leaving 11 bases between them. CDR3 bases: TGTGCCAGCACAGACAGAGAGTCCTACGAGCAGTACTTC. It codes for CASTDRESYEQYF.

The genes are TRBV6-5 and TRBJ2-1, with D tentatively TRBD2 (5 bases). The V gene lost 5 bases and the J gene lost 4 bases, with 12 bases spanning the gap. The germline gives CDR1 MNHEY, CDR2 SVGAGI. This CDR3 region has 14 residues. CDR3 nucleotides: TGTGCCAGCAGTGTCCGGGATCATTACAATGAGCAGTTCTTC. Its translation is CASSVRDHYNEQFF.

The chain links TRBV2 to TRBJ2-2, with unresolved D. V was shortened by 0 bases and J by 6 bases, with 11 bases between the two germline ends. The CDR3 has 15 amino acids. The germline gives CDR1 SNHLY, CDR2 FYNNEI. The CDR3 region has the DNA TGTGCCAGCAGTGAAGCGCGGTCTGGGGCCGGGGAGCTGTTTTTT. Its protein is CASSEARSGAGELFF.

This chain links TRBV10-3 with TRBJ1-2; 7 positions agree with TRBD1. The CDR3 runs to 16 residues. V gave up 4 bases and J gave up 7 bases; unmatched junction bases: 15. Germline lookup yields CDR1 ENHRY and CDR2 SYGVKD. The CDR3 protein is CAISVSRGITDFGYTF. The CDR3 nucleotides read TGTGCCATCAGTGTCTCCAGGGGGATTACTGACTTTGGCTACACCTTC.